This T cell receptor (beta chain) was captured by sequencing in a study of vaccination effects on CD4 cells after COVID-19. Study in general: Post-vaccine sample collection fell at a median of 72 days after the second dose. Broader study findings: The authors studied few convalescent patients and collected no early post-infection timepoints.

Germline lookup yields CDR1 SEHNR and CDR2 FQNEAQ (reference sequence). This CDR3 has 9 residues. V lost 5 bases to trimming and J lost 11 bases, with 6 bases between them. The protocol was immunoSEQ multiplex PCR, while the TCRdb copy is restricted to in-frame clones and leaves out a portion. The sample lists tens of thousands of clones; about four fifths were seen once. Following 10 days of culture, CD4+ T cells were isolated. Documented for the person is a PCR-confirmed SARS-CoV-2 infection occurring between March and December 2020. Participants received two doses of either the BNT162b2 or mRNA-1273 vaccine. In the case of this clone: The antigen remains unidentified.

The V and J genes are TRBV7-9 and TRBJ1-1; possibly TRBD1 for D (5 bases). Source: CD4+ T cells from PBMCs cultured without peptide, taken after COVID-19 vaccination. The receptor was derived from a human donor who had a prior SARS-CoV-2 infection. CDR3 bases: TGTGCCAGCAGCCCAGGGGCTTTCTTT. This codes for CASSPGAFF.